Below are 27 T cell receptor beta chains sequenced from a single sample in a study of T cell responses to AZD1222 COVID-19 vaccine. Profiling relied on immunoSEQ multiplex PCR, and the TCRdb table lists in-frame clones only, not all of them. The sample carries about 110,000 clones, about 90% recorded once. This material consisted of peripheral blood, taken 28 days after the second AZD1222 dose. The receptors stem from an adult who received the AZD1222 COVID-19 vaccine.

The chain carries TRBV10-2 and TRBJ2-1, with D unresolved. CDR1 is WSHSY and CDR2 is SAAADI in the germline V gene. V was shortened by 2 bases and J by 11 bases, with 7 bases between the two germline ends. This CDR3 is built from 11 residues. This CDR3 is CASSEVAKQFF. CDR3 DNA: TGCGCCAGCAGTGAGGTAGCCAAGCAGTTCTTC.

The chain combines TRBV5-1 with TRBJ1-2; D not certain. Germline V gives CDR1 SGHRS, CDR2 YFSETQ. Trimming took 0 bases from V and 2 from J, leaving 11 bases between them. The CDR3 is 15 residues long. The CDR3 DNA reads as TGCGCCAGCAGCTTGGGTTCTGCGATAAACTATGGCTACACCTTC. Encoded protein: CASSLGSAINYGYTF.

Comments on this clone: Other nucleotide sequences in the sample specify the same CDR3. The V and J genes are TRBV28 and TRBJ1-2; TRBD1 might be the D (6 bases). The CDR3 covers 12 residues. V lost 5 bases to trimming and J lost 5 bases, with 9 bases between them. From germline, CDR1 is MDHEN and CDR2 SYDVKM. This CDR3 is CASSPQGYGYTF. The CDR3 DNA reads as TGTGCCAGCAGTCCCCAGGGGTATGGCTACACCTTC.

The chain employs TRBV28 and TRBJ1-5; 11 positions match TRBD1. The V gene end was trimmed by 0 bases and the J gene end by 4 bases; junction bases not matched to a gene: 5. Germline V gene data show CDR1 as MDHEN and CDR2 as SYDVKM. This CDR3 spans 17 amino acids. The CDR3 reads CASSLWDRGRGNQPQHF. CDR3 bases: TGTGCCAGCAGTTTATGGGACAGGGGGCGGGGGAATCAGCCCCAGCATTTT.

J is TRBJ1-1 and V is TRBV18; D gene ambiguous. Germline loops: CDR1 KGHSH, CDR2 LQKENI. Between the trimmed V and J ends, which lost 3 bases and 3 bases, there was a span of 8 bases. The length of the CDR3 is 13 residues. This chain's CDR3 is CASSPMEDTEAFF. In DNA, the CDR3 is TGTGCCAGCTCACCGATGGAGGACACTGAAGCTTTCTTT.

The rearrangement uses TRBV2 and TRBJ1-1; perhaps TRBD1 as D (6 bases). Looked up from germline, CDR1 is SNHLY and CDR2 is FYNNEI. CDR3 length: 13 residues. Trimming removed 3 bases from V and 5 bases from J, with 10 bases in between. Written as DNA, the CDR3 is TGTGCCAGCAGTGAGCAGGGGCAAACTGAAGCTTTCTTT. Its protein is CASSEQGQTEAFF.

The chain links TRBV19 to TRBJ2-1, with TRBD2 as a possible D gene (6 bases). The CDR3 loop spans 12 amino acids. Germline CDR1 is LNHDA and CDR2 is SQIVND (reference sequence). The V and J ends lost 10 bases and 11 bases respectively, with 18 bases between them. CDR3 in amino acids: CATSPTGGQQFF. The CDR3 DNA sequence: TGTGCCACCTCCCCCACCGGGGGACAGCAGTTCTTC.

The chain couples TRBV27 to TRBJ1-2; a possible D gene is TRBD1 (6 bases). Germline V gene data show CDR1 as MNHEY and CDR2 as SMNVEV (reference sequence). V was pared by 5 bases and J by 1 base, with 17 bases between. This CDR3 spans 16 amino acids. CDR3 sequence reads: CASSAGEGTFNYGYTF. The CDR3 nucleotides read TGTGCCAGCAGTGCAGGGGAGGGGACCTTTAACTATGGCTACACCTTC.

The chain couples TRBV9 to TRBJ1-5; 8 bases are a match to TRBD1. CDR1 SGDLS and CDR2 YYNGEE come from the germline V gene. J gave up 6 bases and V 2 bases, and 4 bases lay outside the gene matches. This CDR3 contains 14 residues. CDR3: CASSVGTGSQPQHF. Written as DNA, the CDR3 is TGTGCCAGCAGCGTGGGGACAGGCAGTCAGCCCCAGCATTTT.

The rearrangement links TRBV4-1 to TRBJ1-5; D might be TRBD1 (5 bases). CDR1 MGHRA and CDR2 YSYEKL come from the germline V gene. This CDR3 has 14 amino acids. The V and J ends lost 4 bases and 6 bases respectively, with 13 bases between them. The CDR3 protein is CASSPWQGGQPQHF. CDR3 bases: TGCGCCAGCAGCCCATGGCAGGGAGGTCAGCCCCAGCATTTT.

The rearrangement uses TRBV5-1 and TRBJ2-2; D possibly corresponds to TRBD1 (5 bases). Trimming shortened V by 0 bases and J by 0 bases, and 6 bases separated the two germline ends. The CDR3 sequence is 15 residues long. Looked up from germline, CDR1 is SGHRS and CDR2 is YFSETQ. The CDR3 coding sequence is TGCGCCAGCAGCTTGGTCAGGGCGAACACCGGGGAGCTGTTTTTT. This gives the protein CASSLVRANTGELFF.

The V and J genes are TRBV27 and TRBJ2-7, with 7 bases matching TRBD2. This CDR3 contains 15 residues. Germline lookup yields CDR1 MNHEY and CDR2 SMNVEV (reference sequence). Trimming at V came to 3 bases and at J to 4 bases, leaving 9 bases not matched to a gene. The DNA of the CDR3 is TGTGCCAGCAGTTTGACCGGACTAGTAAGGTACGAGCAGTACTTC. Amino acid sequence: CASSLTGLVRYEQYF.

V gene TRBV6-5 combines with J gene TRBJ2-5; D is perhaps TRBD1 (5 bases). Between the trimmed V and J ends, which lost 6 bases and 1 base, there was a span of 6 bases. The CDR3 has 12 amino acids. Per the germline V gene, CDR1 is MNHEY and CDR2 is SVGAGI. DNA of the CDR3: TGTGCCAGCAGCCAGGGCCAAGAGACCCAGTACTTC. Translation gives CASSQGQETQYF.

The chain carries TRBV7-9 and TRBJ1-2; D is perhaps TRBD1 (5 bases). The CDR3 sequence is 13 residues long. Germline-derived CDR1 and CDR2 are SEHNR and FQNEAQ (reference sequence). The ends were cut back, 1 base at V and 7 bases at J, with 10 bases in the middle. As DNA, the CDR3 is TGTGCCAGCAGCTTAGTGGGGACTTCTGGCTACACCTTC. Protein: CASSLVGTSGYTF.

The genes are TRBV2 and TRBJ2-1; 11 nucleotides match TRBD2. CDR1 and CDR2 from the germline V gene are SNHLY and FYNNEI. The CDR3 contains 13 residues. CDR3 nucleotide sequence: TGTGCTAGCGGGGGGGCCAGGAACAATGAGCAGTTCTTC. The encoded protein is CASGGARNNEQFF.

The V and J genes are TRBV29-1 and TRBJ2-7; TRBD2 aligns across 10 bases. The CDR3 has 13 residues. Trimming at V came to 7 bases and at J to 3 bases, leaving 6 bases not matched to a gene. Germline CDR1 SQVTM, CDR2 ANQGSEA. The CDR3 sequence: CSARTSGVYEQYF. Written as DNA, the CDR3 is TGCAGCGCCCGGACTAGCGGAGTCTACGAGCAGTACTTC.

The rearrangement joins TRBV9 to TRBJ2-5; 8 bases match TRBD1. Germline assignment: CDR1 SGDLS and CDR2 YYNGEE. This CDR3 comprises 15 residues. V was pared by 0 bases and J by 5 bases, with 6 bases of the junction left unmatched. The CDR3 loop reads CASSVGTGQGETQYF. In DNA form, the CDR3 reads TGTGCCAGCAGCGTAGGGACAGGGCAGGGGGAGACCCAGTACTTC.

This rearrangement joins TRBV9 to TRBJ1-4; 10 bases line up with TRBD1. Germline CDR1 SGDLS, CDR2 YYNGEE. Germline trimming cut 4 bases from V and 8 bases from J; bases unmatched to any gene: 8. The CDR3 has 15 amino acids. DNA for the CDR3: TGTGCCAGCAGCCCCCCGGGACAGGGGTTAGAAAAACTGTTTTTT. This encodes CASSPPGQGLEKLFF.

As for this clone: This sample includes further DNA sequences coding for the same CDR3. This chain connects TRBV5-5 to TRBJ1-4; no clear D gene. Trimming stripped 0 bases from V and 8 bases from J, with 11 bases between. Germline CDR1 and CDR2: SGHKS and YYEKEE (reference sequence). CDR3 length: 14 amino acids. The CDR3 DNA follows: TGTGCCAGCAGCTTGGGAGGGTTAGGGGAAAAACTGTTTTTT. Protein product: CASSLGGLGEKLFF.

The J gene is TRBJ2-3, the V gene TRBV15; possibly TRBD1 for D (5 bases). The germline CDR1 and CDR2 sequences are LNHNV and YYDKDF (reference sequence). The CDR3 sequence is 17 residues long. V was trimmed by 3 bases and J by 2 bases, leaving 18 bases between them. The chain's CDR3 is CATSRWGSVPTTDTQYF. CDR3 coding DNA: TGTGCCACCAGCAGGTGGGGCTCAGTGCCTACCACAGATACGCAGTATTTT.

The V gene is TRBV28, the J gene TRBJ1-1, with D tentatively TRBD1 (5 bases). The germline CDR1 and CDR2 sequences are MDHEN and SYDVKM. There are 12 residues in the CDR3. V was trimmed by 10 bases and J by 3 bases, leaving 12 bases between them. The CDR3 reads CATLRGHTEAFF. DNA of the CDR3: TGTGCCACCCTCCGGGGACACACTGAAGCTTTCTTT.

The chain couples TRBV9 to TRBJ1-6, with D perhaps TRBD1 (5 bases). CDR3 length: 14 residues. Per the germline V gene, CDR1 is SGDLS and CDR2 is YYNGEE. Deletions cut 7 bases from V and 6 bases from J, with 14 bases between. CDR3 DNA: TGTGCCAGCGGGCGGGACGGAGGTAATTCACCCCTCCACTTT. Translation gives CASGRDGGNSPLHF. Based on the CDR3 plus reference TRBV9 and TRBJ1-6, the full variable domain is DSGVTQTPKHLITATGQRVTLRCSPRSGDLSVYWYQQSLDQGLQFLIQYYNGEERAKGNILERFSAQQFPDLHSELNLSSLELGDSALYFCASGRDGGNSPLHFGNGTRLTVT.

The J gene is TRBJ2-5, the V gene TRBV5-1; D may correspond to TRBD1 or TRBD2 (5 bases each). CDR1 is SGHRS, CDR2 YFSETQ, per germline. The CDR3 contains 16 residues. The V end lost 0 bases, the J end lost 1 base, and 13 bases lay between the germline ends. The CDR3 loop is CASSLGRTGLQETQYF. In nucleotides, the CDR3 is TGCGCCAGCAGCTTGGGTCGTACGGGGCTCCAAGAGACCCAGTACTTC.

The gene calls are TRBV6-5 and TRBJ1-1, with 7 nucleotides matching TRBD1. CDR3 length: 14 residues. V dropped 4 bases and J dropped 2; count of bases not matched to a gene: 4. Germline values: CDR1 MNHEY, CDR2 SVGAGI. CDR3: CASSSRTGNTEAFF. The CDR3 DNA sequence: TGTGCCAGCAGTTCCCGGACAGGTAACACTGAAGCTTTCTTT.

The V and J genes are TRBV6-5 and TRBJ1-2, with D hard to call. Germline CDR1 is MNHEY and CDR2 is SVGAGI. With 6 bases removed from V and 4 bases from J, the gap between germline ends came to 18 bases. This CDR3 region has 15 residues. For the CDR3, the DNA is TGTGCCAGCAGCCAAATCGGACGACACTTCTATGGCTACACCTTC. This codes for CASSQIGRHFYGYTF.

The gene calls are TRBV27 and TRBJ2-7, with a tentative D call TRBD1 (5 bases). Trimming took off 9 bases at V and 2 bases at J, with 14 bases between the two ends. Per germline, CDR1 MNHEY and CDR2 SMNVEV (reference sequence). This CDR3 has 13 amino acids. The CDR3 here is CASRRRVPYEQYF. DNA for the CDR3: TGTGCCAGTCGACGCAGGGTCCCCTACGAGCAGTACTTC.

The CDR3 DNA reads as TGTGCCAGCAGCCAAGTACTGGGACAGGGAGCTTTCTTT. This encodes CASSQVLGQGAFF. This chain uses TRBV3-1 (or the pseudogene TRBV3-2) with TRBJ1-1; 9 bases align to TRBD1. The CDR3 totals 13 residues. Per the germline V gene, CDR1 is LGHDT and CDR2 is YNNKEL (reference sequence). The trim removed 1 base at V and 10 bases at J, leaving 4 bases unmatched.